This TCR beta chain was recorded in a study of cytotoxic CD8 clonotypes in ibrutinib-treated CLL. Profiled with immunoSEQ multiplex PCR; TCRdb holds only in-frame clones, not every one. In the table there are over 110,000 clones, around 93% of which are singletons. Of note for this clone: Antigen unknown.

General study points: Clonality increased at ibrutinib response and stayed stable in sustained remission. At progression, however, it fell back toward baseline. Public clonotypes were seen rarely and were contracted or stable on treatment. Baseline clonality, higher than in age-matched healthy donors, tracked circulating CD8+ T-cell counts.

Material: PBMCs, obtained after 12 months of ibrutinib treatment. The receptor comes from a human donor with chronic lymphocytic leukemia.

The CDR3 nucleotides are TGTGCCAGCTCACCAGGGGGAGCCAACTTTGGGGGCTACACCTTC. This sequence encodes CASSPGGANFGGYTF. The J gene is TRBJ1-2, the V gene TRBV18; tentatively, D is TRBD1 (5 bases). The CDR3 covers 15 residues. The V gene's germline CDR1 is KGHSH and CDR2 LQKENI. Trimming left V 2 bases short and J 8 bases short, with 18 bases between.